These 17 T cell receptor beta chains came from one sample sequenced in a study of T cell repertoires in cytomegalovirus infection. TCRdb recomputed calls from the reads with MiXCR, one row per CDR3 protein. The table has some 320,000 distinct CDR3 sequences, around 9.5% seen once. Sequences were obtained from PBMCs. These receptors all stem from a human donor in good health (CMV status not recorded). Some clones in this sample may be carry-over from other donors' samples.

The CDR3 coding sequence is TGTGCCAGCAGCCCCCGATTGAGCGGGAGCCCCAACGAGCAGTACTTC. Residues: CASSPRLSGSPNEQYF. This chain uses TRBV7-9 with TRBJ2-7, with 8 bases aligning to TRBD2. In germline, CDR1 is SEHNR, CDR2 FQNEAQ (reference sequence). The V gene end was trimmed by 5 bases and the J gene end by 5 bases; junction bases not matched to a gene: 14. The CDR3 covers 16 residues.

The chain links TRBV2 to TRBJ2-7; perhaps TRBD1 as D (5 bases). The CDR3 is 15 amino acids. Between the trimmed V and J ends, which lost 3 bases and 2 bases, there was a span of 14 bases. Germline assignment: CDR1 SNHLY and CDR2 FYNNEI. CDR3 DNA: TGTGCCAGCAGTGATGGCAGGGTGCTTACCTACGAGCAGTACTTC. It is translated as CASSDGRVLTYEQYF.

This clonotype was found a few times. V is TRBV6-6 and J is TRBJ2-3; 7 bases are a match to TRBD2. This CDR3 region has 17 residues. The junction had 14 bases not matched to a gene; V was cut back by 6 bases and J by 2 bases. Germline V lookup: CDR1 MNHNY, CDR2 SVGAGI (reference sequence). CDR3 region: CASSLVGLADTTDTQYF. DNA of the CDR3: TGTGCCAGCAGCCTGGTTGGGCTAGCGGACACCACAGATACGCAGTATTTT.

On this clonotype: Compared with germline, one end of the junction differs, possibly owing to a read error. This chain uses TRBV10-3 with TRBJ2-7, with D uncertain. CDR3 length equals 12 residues. Germline V CDR1 and CDR2: ENHRY, SYGVKD. CDR3 nucleotides: TGTGCCAGCAGTTTATTGGACGGCGAGCAGTACTTC. This translates into CASSLLDGEQYF.

This clonotype was counted only a few times. This sequence joins TRBV7-9 and TRBJ1-2, with TRBD1 as a possible D gene (6 bases). The germline gives CDR1 SEHNR, CDR2 FQNEAQ (reference sequence). The V gene lost 1 base and the J gene lost 4 bases, with 13 bases spanning the gap. The CDR3 is 15 residues long. The CDR3 coding sequence is TGTGCCAGCAGCTTAGTATTAGCGGGGGCCTATGGCTACACCTTC. This codes for CASSLVLAGAYGYTF.

This clonotype has a handful of counts. CDR3 nucleotide sequence: TGTGCCAGCAGTTACTCTAAGAACACTGAAGCTTTCTTT. Its translation: CASSYSKNTEAFF. The chain combines TRBV6-6 with TRBJ1-1; no definite D call. Germline V lookup: CDR1 MNHNY, CDR2 SVGAGI (reference sequence). V was pared by 0 bases and J by 1 base, with 3 bases between. This CDR3 is built from 13 residues.

The chain combines TRBV5-4 with TRBJ2-1; 7 bases agree with TRBD2. This CDR3 region has 15 residues. Per the germline V gene, CDR1 is SGHNT and CDR2 is YYREEE (reference sequence). J lost 7 bases, V lost 4 bases, and 11 bases had no gene match. The chain's CDR3 is CASSRVGAGRNEQFF. The CDR3 bases are TGTGCCAGCAGCCGGGTGGGAGCGGGGAGAAATGAGCAGTTCTTC.

This clonotype has a handful of counts. The CDR3 reads CASSRALAGELFF. CDR3 bases: TGTGCCAGCAGCAGGGCCCTCGCCGGGGAGCTGTTTTTT. The genes are TRBV7-8 and TRBJ2-2; D remains unclear. V lost 5 bases, J lost 6 bases, and 10 bases lay in between. Per germline, CDR1 SGHVS and CDR2 FQNEAQ. CDR3 length: 13 amino acids.

The rearrangement links TRBV27 to TRBJ2-5; TRBD2 aligns across 8 bases. CDR3 length: 15 amino acids. Germline V gives CDR1 MNHEY, CDR2 SMNVEV (reference sequence). The junction had 9 bases not matched to a gene; V was cut back by 6 bases and J by 3 bases. CDR3 nucleotide sequence: TGTGCCAGCAGAAACACAGCGGGAGCCAAAGAGACCCAGTACTTC. Amino acids: CASRNTAGAKETQYF.

This sequence joins TRBV2 and TRBJ2-7; 7 bases line up with TRBD1. This CDR3 contains 14 residues. Germline V gives CDR1 SNHLY, CDR2 FYNNEI. Trimming took 5 bases from V and 2 from J; bases not matched to a gene: 6. The CDR3 spells CASSFDRATYEQYF. The CDR3 DNA reads TGTGCCAGCAGTTTTGACAGGGCGACCTACGAGCAGTACTTC. The variable domain in full, completed from reference TRBV2 and TRBJ2-7, reads EPEVTQTPSHQVTQMGQEVILRCVPISNHLYFYWYRQILGQKVEFLVSFYNNEISEKSEIFDDQFSVERPDGSNFTLKIRSTKLEDSAMYFCASSFDRATYEQYFGPGTRLTVT.

This clonotype occurred many times. The chain employs TRBV7-2 and TRBJ2-7; 13 nucleotides agree with TRBD2. The J segment lost 2 bases and the V segment lost 4 bases, leaving 2 bases of the junction unmatched. The CDR3 loop spans 15 amino acids. The germline V gene has CDR1 SGHTA and CDR2 FQGNSA. The chain's CDR3 is CASSSGLAGPYEQYF. For the CDR3, the DNA is TGTGCCAGCAGCTCGGGACTAGCGGGGCCCTACGAGCAGTACTTC.

This clonotype was detected ten times or more. This chain joins TRBV7-2 and TRBJ1-2, with D unresolved. The germline V gene has CDR1 SGHTA and CDR2 FQGNSA. The CDR3 loop spans 20 amino acids. The V end lost 2 bases, the J end lost 3 bases, and 28 bases lay between the germline ends. The CDR3 reads CASSLKTISGSRSFDYGYTF. Written as DNA, the CDR3 is TGTGCCAGCAGCTTAAAAACCATAAGCGGGAGCCGGAGCTTCGACTATGGCTACACCTTC.

Comments on this clonotype: A read error may be the cause here, since a much bigger clone is one base away. This sequence joins TRBV7-9 and TRBJ2-5, with D possibly matching TRBD1 (5 bases). V was trimmed by 5 bases and J by 6 bases, leaving 19 bases between them. Germline V gene lookup returns CDR1 SEHNR and CDR2 FQNEAQ (reference sequence). The CDR3 is made up of 15 amino acids. CDR3 coding DNA: TGTGCCAGCAGCGAAGCTTGGACACTGCGGAAGACCCAGTACTTC. Protein sequence: CASSEAWTLRKTQYF.

This clonotype was seen many times. This chain links TRBV7-9 with TRBJ2-5, with a weak D call TRBD2 (6 bases). The V and J ends lost 5 bases and 1 base respectively, with 17 bases between them. The germline V gene encodes CDR1 SEHNR and CDR2 FQNEAQ (reference sequence). The CDR3 sequence is 16 residues long. The CDR3 sequence: CASSPSRRDFQETQYF. The CDR3 nucleotides read TGTGCCAGCAGCCCTTCCCGACGGGACTTCCAAGAGACCCAGTACTTC.

In this sample, this clonotype turned up many times. V usage is TRBV4-1 and J usage is TRBJ2-3; 10 nucleotides match TRBD2. From germline, CDR1 is MGHRA and CDR2 YSYEKL. The CDR3 covers 17 residues. V shed 0 bases, J shed 5 bases, and the junction held 8 bases outside the gene matches. The CDR3 nucleotides read TGCGCCAGCAGCCAAGATAGTAGCGGGGGGTCGGTAGATACGCAGTATTTT. Protein: CASSQDSSGGSVDTQYF.

A remark on this clonotype: A much bigger clone sits one base away, suggesting this may be a read error. This chain connects TRBV12-3 or TRBV12-4 to TRBJ2-2; TRBD2 matches 9 bases. After removal of 7 bases from V and 1 base from J, the junction contained 1 base not matched to a gene. The CDR3 sequence is 14 residues long. The CDR3: CASMTSGNTGELFF. The CDR3 DNA follows: TGTGCCAGCATGACTAGCGGGAACACCGGGGAGCTGTTTTTT.

The sample holds a few counts of this clonotype. The CDR3 sequence is CASNRDGGSYEQYF. The DNA of the CDR3 is TGTGCCAGCAACCGGGACGGGGGCTCCTACGAGCAGTACTTC. V usage is TRBV9 and J usage is TRBJ2-7; D is perhaps TRBD2 (6 bases). This CDR3 has 14 amino acids. The germline V gene encodes CDR1 SGDLS and CDR2 YYNGEE. V was cut by 6 bases and J by 0 bases, with 13 bases left in between.